The source of this TCR beta chain is a study of T cell responses to AZD1222 COVID-19 vaccine. Study-wide points: Per reports, nearly half of all spike-specific TCRs target regions that are unmutated in variants. The donor group comprised mostly white British people and more females; the analysis possibly underestimated clonal diversity.

Worth noting for this clone: Its antigen is undetermined.

Generated by immunoSEQ multiplex PCR, the TCRdb table keeps only in-frame clones and is missing some. The repertoire includes some 150,000 clones, approximately 88% of them detected once, and roughly 16% sits in the top ten. The sequence came from an adult in good health. Here the sequenced sample was peripheral blood, taken on day 0 of AZD1222 vaccination.

The CDR3 nucleotides read TGTGCCATCAGTGACCAAGGGAGCAACTACGAGCAGTACTTC. Protein sequence: CAISDQGSNYEQYF. The chain recombines TRBV10-3 with TRBJ2-7; D is possibly TRBD2 (5 bases). Germline V gene sequence: CDR1 ENHRY, CDR2 SYGVKD. The CDR3 loop spans 14 amino acids. Trimming stripped 3 bases from V and 3 bases from J, with 12 bases between.